The next 22 T cell receptor beta chains were all read from a single sample in a study of blood T cells in healthy people across ages. Together with a sample-barcoded 5' primer, a J-beta primer mix was included in a second PCR lasting about 7 to 12 cycles. A single record per CDR3 protein comes from TCRdb applying MiXCR to the 5' RACE reads. The repertoire has roughly 1.7 million distinct CDR3 sequences, roughly 30% of them found once; the top ten carry approximately 11%. Sequenced material: blood. The origin of the receptors is a woman in her thirties in good health.

Comments on this clonotype: One end of the junction varies from germline; a read error may be responsible. The chain joins TRBV7-9 to TRBJ2-2; D remains unclear. This CDR3 has 16 amino acids. The germline V gene encodes CDR1 SEHNR and CDR2 FQNEAQ (reference sequence). The CDR3 coding sequence is TGTGCCGGCAGCCCTGTGGTAACCCCGAGTACCGGGGAGCTGTTTTTT. This encodes CAGSPVVTPSTGELFF.

This clonotype occurred a few times. CDR3 amino acids: CASSQEASGAGETQYF. CDR3 DNA: TGCGCCAGCAGCCAAGAGGCCTCCGGGGCTGGGGAGACCCAGTACTTC. V gene TRBV4-1 combines with J gene TRBJ2-5; D possibly uses TRBD1 or TRBD2 (5 bases each). Germline V gene sequence: CDR1 MGHRA, CDR2 YSYEKL. With 0 bases removed from V and 5 bases from J, the gap between germline ends came to 16 bases. The CDR3 sequence is 16 residues long.

The CDR3 DNA follows: TGCGCCAGCGCCCCTGGGGGAACTAATGAAAAACTGTTTTTT. This translates into CASAPGGTNEKLFF. The rearrangement uses TRBV5-1 and TRBJ1-4; maybe TRBD1 (5 bases). CDR1 is SGHRS, CDR2 YFSETQ, per germline. CDR3 size: 14 residues. The V and J ends lost 7 bases and 1 base respectively, with 11 bases between them.

The chain carries TRBV7-2 and TRBJ1-1; weak D call: TRBD1 (5 bases). From germline, CDR1 is SGHTA and CDR2 FQGNSA. The V and J ends lost 4 bases and 10 bases respectively, with 19 bases between them. The CDR3 has 14 residues. CDR3 sequence reads: CASSWDPGGSGAFF. The CDR3 bases are TGTGCCAGCAGCTGGGACCCGGGGGGGAGTGGAGCTTTCTTT.

This chain uses TRBV20-1 with TRBJ2-7; TRBD2 matches at 8 bases. This CDR3 contains 15 residues. V lost 6 bases, J lost 0 bases, and 10 bases stayed unmatched. CDR1 and CDR2 (germline): DFQATT, SNEGSKA (reference sequence). The CDR3 sequence is CSALLLAAGSYEQYF. CDR3 sequence (DNA): TGCAGTGCCCTCCTACTAGCGGCCGGCTCCTACGAGCAGTACTTC.

The chain links TRBV7-9 to TRBJ2-5, with TRBD2 identical over 7 bases. Germline values: CDR1 SEHNR, CDR2 FQNEAQ (reference sequence). V dropped 7 bases and J dropped 13; count of bases not matched to a gene: 18. The CDR3 extends over 14 amino acids. The CDR3 DNA follows: TGTGCCAGCATAGGGCCCCGGGGGGTCTACGAGCGGTACTTC. Protein sequence: CASIGPRGVYERYF.

The genes are TRBV6-1 and TRBJ2-7; 9 bases agree with TRBD2. This CDR3 has 16 amino acids. J lost 7 bases, V lost 1 base, and 11 bases had no gene match. Per germline, CDR1 MNHNS and CDR2 SASEGT. The CDR3 sequence: CASSEGGAGGPREQYF. The CDR3 region has the DNA TGTGCCAGCAGTGAAGGAGGAGCGGGAGGCCCCCGTGAGCAGTACTTC.

The rearrangement uses TRBV7-3 and TRBJ2-1, with no clear D. Trimming cost V 2 bases and J 0 bases, with 14 bases left between them. Germline values: CDR1 SGHTA, CDR2 FQGTGA. This CDR3 has 17 amino acids. The CDR3 reads CASSLGFGGSSYNEQFF. The CDR3, as DNA: TGTGCCAGCAGCTTAGGGTTCGGCGGCAGCTCCTACAATGAGCAGTTCTTC. Full variable domain (rest looked up from reference TRBV7-3 and TRBJ2-1): GAGVSQTPSNKVTEKGKYVELRCDPISGHTALYWYRQSLGQGPEFLIYFQGTGAADDSGLPNDRFFAVRPEGSVSTLKIQRTERGDSAVYLCASSLGFGGSSYNEQFFGPGTRLTVL.

A note on this clonotype: Sequence at one end of the junction differs from germline and may be a read error. The rearrangement joins TRBV6-5 to TRBJ2-1, with unresolved D. The CDR3 is 13 amino acids. The germline gives CDR1 MNHEY, CDR2 SVGAGI. The CDR3 DNA is TGTGCCAGCAGTTACTCGACTGGGAATGAGCGGTTCTTC. Translated, it gives CASSYSTGNERFF.

This clonotype has a handful of counts. The chain joins TRBV4-1 to TRBJ2-1; D tentatively fits TRBD1 or TRBD2 (6 bases each). The CDR3 totals 13 residues. Germline V CDR1 and CDR2: MGHRA, YSYEKL. The ends were cut back, 0 bases at V and 10 bases at J, with 10 bases in the middle. The CDR3 coding sequence is TGCGCCAGCAGCCAAGAGGGGGGCTGGGAGCAGTTCTTC. This codes for CASSQEGGWEQFF.

J is TRBJ2-3 and V is TRBV7-6, with D possibly being TRBD1 (6 bases). With 0 bases removed from V and 0 bases from J, the gap between germline ends came to 10 bases. The CDR3 is made up of 16 amino acids. Germline V gene lookup returns CDR1 SGHVS and CDR2 FNYEAQ. DNA of the CDR3: TGTGCCAGCAGCTTAGCCTCACAGGGAAGCACAGATACGCAGTATTTT. As protein: CASSLASQGSTDTQYF.

The V and J genes are TRBV28 and TRBJ2-5; 10 nucleotides align to TRBD2. Germline V gives CDR1 MDHEN, CDR2 SYDVKM. The CDR3 is made up of 15 amino acids. With V trimmed by 3 bases and J by 9 bases, 10 bases remained unmatched. The CDR3 nucleotides are TGTGCCAGCAGTTTTGGCACTAGCGGGACGTCGGCCCAGTACTTC. The encoded protein is CASSFGTSGTSAQYF.

This clonotype showed up just a few times. This chain joins TRBV20-1 and TRBJ1-1; D uncertain. The CDR3 is made up of 11 amino acids. Deletions cut 6 bases from V and 3 bases from J, with 8 bases between. Germline V gene sequence: CDR1 DFQATT, CDR2 SNEGSKA (reference sequence). CDR3 in DNA: TGCAGTGCCAGATCAGACACTGAAGCTTTCTTT. This codes for CSARSDTEAFF.

This clonotype was recorded a few times. V is TRBV5-1 and J is TRBJ2-5; 9 bases fit TRBD1. TRBJ2-7 matches the DNA end more closely, so the J call is doubtful. The CDR3 sequence is 14 residues long. CDR1 SGHRS and CDR2 YFSETQ come from the germline V gene. CDR3 sequence (DNA): TGCGCCAGCAGCGATTCCGGGACAGGGATCGAGCAGTACTTC. Its translation is CASSDSGTGIEQYF.

This clonotype was seen a handful of times. The genes are TRBV4-1 and TRBJ2-3; no definite D call. The CDR3 is 16 residues long. Trimming left V 0 bases short and J 1 base short, with 11 bases between. Germline-derived CDR1 and CDR2 are MGHRA and YSYEKL. The CDR3 region has the DNA TGCGCCAGCAGCCAAGAAAGGGCAGCACGCACAGATACGCAGTATTTT. It specifies CASSQERAARTDTQYF.

The chain couples TRBV5-1 to TRBJ2-5; 11 bases line up with TRBD2. CDR1 and CDR2 (germline): SGHRS, YFSETQ. V lost 4 bases, J lost 5 bases, and 4 bases stayed unmatched. The CDR3 spans 14 residues. The CDR3 DNA sequence: TGCGCCAGCAGCGACACTAGCGGGAGTGAGACCCAGTACTTC. Protein sequence: CASSDTSGSETQYF. Looking up the rest from reference TRBV5-1 and TRBJ2-5 gives the full variable domain: KAGVTQTPRYLIKTRGQQVTLSCSPISGHRSVSWYQQTPGQGLQFLFEYFSETQRNKGNFPGRFSGRQFSNSRSEMNVSTLELGDSALYLCASSDTSGSETQYFGPGTRLLVL.

In this sample, this clonotype turned up a few times. The chain employs TRBV2 and TRBJ1-2; D is perhaps TRBD1 (6 bases). The CDR3 totals 15 residues. Trimming shortened V by 10 bases and J by 4 bases, and 22 bases separated the two germline ends. The germline gives CDR1 SNHLY, CDR2 FYNNEI. The CDR3 loop reads CATREGAGALYGYTF. In nucleotides, the CDR3 is TGTGCCACTCGCGAAGGGGCAGGGGCACTCTATGGCTACACCTTC.

This clonotype was picked up many times. The chain recombines TRBV29-1 with TRBJ2-7; 13 bases are a match to TRBD2. Germline V gene lookup returns CDR1 SQVTM and CDR2 ANQGSEA. CDR3 length: 13 residues. J lost 6 bases, V lost 6 bases, and 5 bases had no gene match. As DNA, the CDR3 is TGCAGCGTGGGACTAGCGGGATCGATCGAGCAGTACTTC. It translates to CSVGLAGSIEQYF.

This sequence joins TRBV27 and TRBJ1-2, with TRBD1 as a possible D gene (5 bases). In germline, CDR1 is MNHEY, CDR2 SMNVEV (reference sequence). The length of the CDR3 is 16 residues. Trimming left V 0 bases short and J 2 bases short, with 13 bases between. CDR3 bases: TGTGCCAGCAGTTTATCGGGGCTGGCACCAAACTATGGCTACACCTTC. Translating gives CASSLSGLAPNYGYTF.

The chain couples TRBV5-1 to TRBJ2-1; D gene ambiguous. Germline CDR1 and CDR2: SGHRS and YFSETQ. The CDR3 totals 14 residues. The V gene lost 0 bases and the J gene lost 3 bases, with 7 bases spanning the gap. Here the CDR3 reads CASSLDNSYNEQFF. The CDR3 DNA is TGCGCCAGCAGCTTGGATAACAGCTACAATGAGCAGTTCTTC.

The chain couples TRBV6-1 to TRBJ2-7; 11 bases match TRBD1. The CDR3 length is 17 residues. The germline CDR1 and CDR2 sequences are MNHNS and SASEGT. V shed 6 bases, J shed 1 base, and the junction held 11 bases outside the gene matches. The CDR3 is CASSIRDRGSGSYEQYF. The DNA for the CDR3 is TGTGCCAGCAGCATCCGGGACAGGGGGTCTGGGTCCTACGAGCAGTACTTC.

The rearrangement links TRBV6-1 to TRBJ2-3; tentatively, D is TRBD1 (5 bases). There are 12 residues in the CDR3. The V and J ends lost 7 bases and 12 bases respectively, with 17 bases between them. Germline V gene lookup returns CDR1 MNHNS and CDR2 SASEGT. DNA for the CDR3: TGTGCCAGCACCGAAAATAGGGGATCTCAGTATTTT. Translated, it gives CASTENRGSQYF.